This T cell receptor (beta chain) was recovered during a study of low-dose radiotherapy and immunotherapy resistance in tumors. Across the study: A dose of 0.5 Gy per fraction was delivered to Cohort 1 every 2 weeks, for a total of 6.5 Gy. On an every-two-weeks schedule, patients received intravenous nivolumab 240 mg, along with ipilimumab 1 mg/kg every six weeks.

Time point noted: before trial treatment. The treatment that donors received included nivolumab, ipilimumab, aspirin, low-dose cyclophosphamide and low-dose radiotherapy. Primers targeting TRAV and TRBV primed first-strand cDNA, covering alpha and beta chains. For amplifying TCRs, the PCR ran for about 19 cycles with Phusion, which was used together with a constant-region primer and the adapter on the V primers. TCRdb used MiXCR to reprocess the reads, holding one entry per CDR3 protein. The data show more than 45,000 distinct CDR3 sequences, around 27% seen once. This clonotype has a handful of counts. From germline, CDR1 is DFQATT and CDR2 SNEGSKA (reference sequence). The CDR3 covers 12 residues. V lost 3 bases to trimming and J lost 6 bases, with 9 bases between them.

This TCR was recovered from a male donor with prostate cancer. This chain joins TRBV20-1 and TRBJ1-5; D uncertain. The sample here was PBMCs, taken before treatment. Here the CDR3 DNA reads TGCAGTGCTAGTTTTGGGAGTCAGCCCCAGCATTTT. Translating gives CSASFGSQPQHF.